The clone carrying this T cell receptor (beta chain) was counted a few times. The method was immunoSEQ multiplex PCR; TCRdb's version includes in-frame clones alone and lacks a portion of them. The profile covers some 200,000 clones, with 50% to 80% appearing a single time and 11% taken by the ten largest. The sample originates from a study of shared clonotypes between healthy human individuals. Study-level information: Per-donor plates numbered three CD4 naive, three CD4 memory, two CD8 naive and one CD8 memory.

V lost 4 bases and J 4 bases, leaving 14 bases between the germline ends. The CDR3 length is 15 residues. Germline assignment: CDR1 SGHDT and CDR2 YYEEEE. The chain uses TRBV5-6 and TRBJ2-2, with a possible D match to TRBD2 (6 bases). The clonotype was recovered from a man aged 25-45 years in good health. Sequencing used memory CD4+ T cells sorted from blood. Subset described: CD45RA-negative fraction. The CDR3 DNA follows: TGTGCCAGCAGCGATGACGGACTATTCACCGGGGAGCTGTTTTTT. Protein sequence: CASSDDGLFTGELFF. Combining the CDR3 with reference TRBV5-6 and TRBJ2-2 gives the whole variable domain DAGVTQSPTHLIKTRGQQVTLRCSPKSGHDTVSWYQQALGQGPQFIFQYYEEEERQRGNFPDRFSGHQFPNYSSELNVNALLLGDSALYLCASSDDGLFTGELFFGEGSRLTVL.